Shown below are 16 T cell receptor beta chains from a single sample sequenced in a study (dated by TCRdb to between 2015 and 2017). The library was generated by 5' RACE. TCRdb lists the instrument as Illumina MiSeq. TCRdb ran its own pipeline on the public reads, namely fastp trimming at Q25 and MiXCR clone calling, and kept in-frame beta chains. Identical CDR3 protein sequences are pooled into one entry, listed with their most common genes and DNA. In this sample the table shows a few thousand distinct CDR3 sequences, more than 60% of which occur a single time. In total, the top ten clones hold about 4.1% of the sample. Cells that were CD4+CD25+CD127-/low were the ones isolated as Tregs. The sequencing input was Tregs sorted from blood. These TCRs come from a female donor with breast cancer.

J is TRBJ1-2 and V is TRBV5-1, with a tentative D call TRBD1 (5 bases). V was clipped by 0 bases and J by 4 bases, with 10 bases between them. The CDR3 extends over 14 amino acids. Germline CDR1 is SGHRS and CDR2 is YFSETQ. As DNA, the CDR3 is TGCGCCAGCAGCTTGGGGGGGATCGGCTATGGCTACACCTTC. It specifies CASSLGGIGYGYTF.

The rearrangement links TRBV11-2 to TRBJ1-6; D gene uncertain. Germline V gives CDR1 SGHAT, CDR2 FQNNGV. Trimming took off 3 bases at V and 11 bases at J, with 11 bases between the two ends. The CDR3 is 13 residues long. The CDR3 DNA sequence: TGTGCCAGCAGCTTCAGTCCTTCCCCACCCCTCCACTTT. Translating gives CASSFSPSPPLHF.

The chain is built from TRBV7-4 and TRBJ2-1, with D possibly being TRBD1 (6 bases). Deletions cut 6 bases from V and 6 bases from J, with 18 bases between. The length of the CDR3 is 15 residues. Germline CDR1 SGHVT, CDR2 SQSDAQ. The chain's CDR3 is CASSFLTGIGNEQFF. CDR3 DNA: TGTGCCAGCAGTTTTCTTACAGGGATTGGCAATGAGCAGTTCTTC.

This clonotype was seen more than once but under ten times. V usage is TRBV4-1 and J usage is TRBJ2-1, with D perhaps TRBD1 or TRBD2 (5 bases each). The germline gives CDR1 MGHRA, CDR2 YSYEKL. V was pared by 3 bases and J by 7 bases, with 10 bases between. This CDR3 is 13 amino acids long. The chain's CDR3 is CASSHGTTNEQFF. The CDR3 region has the DNA TGCGCCAGCAGCCACGGGACGACTAATGAGCAGTTCTTC.

V gene TRBV20-1 combines with J gene TRBJ2-1; 12 bases are a match to TRBD2. CDR1 and CDR2 from the germline V gene are DFQATT and SNEGSKA (reference sequence). The CDR3 has 18 amino acids. Losses at the gene ends were 5 bases for V and 7 bases for J; bases not matched to a gene: 18. The CDR3 spells CSADVQGGLAGGGNEQFF. CDR3 in DNA: TGCAGTGCTGACGTGCAGGGAGGCCTAGCGGGAGGGGGGAATGAGCAGTTCTTC.

A few counts support this clonotype. This chain connects TRBV20-1 to TRBJ2-3; D is ambiguous. This CDR3 region has 17 residues. The germline V gene encodes CDR1 DFQATT and CDR2 SNEGSKA (reference sequence). Trimming took 0 bases from V and 2 from J, leaving 18 bases between them. CDR3 bases: TGCAGTGCTAGAGATCTTAACGGGCTTCAAAACACAGATACGCAGTATTTT. This sequence encodes CSARDLNGLQNTDTQYF.

The chain employs TRBV12-3 or TRBV12-4 and TRBJ2-7; 11 nucleotides match TRBD2. Trimming at V came to 6 bases and at J to 3 bases, leaving 4 bases not matched to a gene. CDR3 length: 14 amino acids. Here the CDR3 DNA reads TGTGCCAGCAGCCCCGGGACTAGCGGCTACGAGCAGTACTTC. Residues: CASSPGTSGYEQYF.

The chain combines TRBV15 with TRBJ2-1, with TRBD2 identical over 13 bases. In germline, CDR1 is LNHNV, CDR2 YYDKDF (reference sequence). With 5 bases clipped from V and 8 bases from J, the junction kept 9 bases outside the gene matches. The CDR3 covers 16 residues. In DNA form, the CDR3 reads TGTGCCACCAGCGGTGGACTAGCGGGAGTGCAGGATGAGCAGTTCTTC. Its protein is CATSGGLAGVQDEQFF.

The chain uses TRBV27 and TRBJ2-7; 10 positions agree with TRBD2. The CDR3 is 14 amino acids. Germline CDR1 is MNHEY and CDR2 is SMNVEV (reference sequence). The trim removed 3 bases at V and 10 bases at J, leaving 9 bases unmatched. In DNA form, the CDR3 reads TGTGCCAGCAGTTTCCTAGCGGGAGAAGTTGAACAGTACTTC. It translates to CASSFLAGEVEQYF.

This chain connects TRBV12-3 or TRBV12-4 to TRBJ2-3; weak D call: TRBD1 (5 bases). This CDR3 has 13 residues. V shed 6 bases and J shed 1 base, with 8 bases lying between them. In DNA form, the CDR3 reads TGTGCCAGCAGACTACAGGGCACAGATACGCAGTATTTT. Its translation: CASRLQGTDTQYF.

With regard to this clonotype: The germline gene is not matched at one end of the junction; a read error may be the cause. The chain has TRBV4-1 and TRBJ1-5; no definite D call. There are 13 residues in the CDR3. Germline CDR1 is MGHRA and CDR2 is YSYEKL. CDR3 sequence (DNA): TGCGCCAGCTGCCAGGTCACGGATCAGCCCCAGCATTTC. Encoded protein: CASCQVTDQPQHF.

This sequence joins TRBV20-1 and TRBJ2-1, with 14 positions matching TRBD2. This CDR3 has 16 amino acids. V was pared by 5 bases and J by 8 bases, with 11 bases of the junction left unmatched. Germline lookup yields CDR1 DFQATT and CDR2 SNEGSKA (reference sequence). CDR3 sequence: CSAPGTSGRMRDEQFF. Written as DNA, the CDR3 is TGCAGTGCTCCTGGGACTAGCGGGAGAATGCGCGATGAGCAGTTCTTC.

The rearrangement uses TRBV4-1 and TRBJ2-7, with TRBD1 matching 10 bases. Trimming removed 0 bases from V and 3 bases from J; junction bases left unmatched: 2. CDR3 size: 15 residues. Germline loops: CDR1 MGHRA, CDR2 YSYEKL. The CDR3 nucleotides read TGCGCCAGCAGCCAAGACTGGACAGGGGGCTACGAGCAGTACTTC. This sequence encodes CASSQDWTGGYEQYF.

V usage is TRBV4-3 and J usage is TRBJ2-1; D may match TRBD1 or TRBD2 (5 bases each). Trimming left V 2 bases short and J 0 bases short, with 14 bases between. The CDR3 is made up of 17 amino acids. CDR1 and CDR2 (germline): LGHNA, YSLEER. CDR3 in DNA: TGCGCCAGCAGCCAAACGACAGTTGGGAGCTCCTACAATGAGCAGTTCTTC. Its protein product is CASSQTTVGSSYNEQFF.

This chain uses TRBV7-8 with TRBJ2-1, with TRBD1 matching 10 bases. Trimming removed 5 bases from V and 10 bases from J; junction bases left unmatched: 14. In germline, CDR1 is SGHVS, CDR2 FQNEAQ. The CDR3 spans 16 residues. CDR3 DNA: TGTGCCAGCAGCGATCGACCGGGACAGGGGTCCTACGAGCAGTTCTTC. This translates into CASSDRPGQGSYEQFF.

This clonotype was counted between two and nine times. The V call is TRBV6-5, the J call TRBJ1-5; perhaps TRBD1 as D (5 bases). The CDR3 loop spans 15 amino acids. With 2 bases removed from V and 7 bases from J, the gap between germline ends came to 15 bases. Germline values: CDR1 MNHEY, CDR2 SVGAGI. The CDR3 region is CASSYGTGEGQPQHF. The CDR3 DNA follows: TGTGCCAGCAGTTACGGGACGGGGGAAGGGCAGCCCCAGCATTTT.